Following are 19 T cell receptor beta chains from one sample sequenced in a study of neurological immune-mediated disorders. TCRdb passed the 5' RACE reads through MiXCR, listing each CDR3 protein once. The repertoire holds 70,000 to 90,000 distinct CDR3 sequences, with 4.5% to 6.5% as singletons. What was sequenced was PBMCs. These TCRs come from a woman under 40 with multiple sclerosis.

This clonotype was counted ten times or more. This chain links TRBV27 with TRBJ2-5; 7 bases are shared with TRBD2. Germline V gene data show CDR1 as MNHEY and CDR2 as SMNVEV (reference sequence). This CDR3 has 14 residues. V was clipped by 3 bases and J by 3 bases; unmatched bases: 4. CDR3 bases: TGTGCCAGCAGTTTGGAGCTAGCGGAAGAGACCCAGTACTTC. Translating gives CASSLELAEETQYF.

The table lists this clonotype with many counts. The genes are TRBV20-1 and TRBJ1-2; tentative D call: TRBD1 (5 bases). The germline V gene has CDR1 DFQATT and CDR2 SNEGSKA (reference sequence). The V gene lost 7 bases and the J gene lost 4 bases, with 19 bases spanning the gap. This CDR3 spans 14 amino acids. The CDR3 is CSGYLQGLSYGYTF. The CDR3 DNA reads TGCAGTGGGTATCTTCAGGGATTGTCCTATGGCTACACCTTC.

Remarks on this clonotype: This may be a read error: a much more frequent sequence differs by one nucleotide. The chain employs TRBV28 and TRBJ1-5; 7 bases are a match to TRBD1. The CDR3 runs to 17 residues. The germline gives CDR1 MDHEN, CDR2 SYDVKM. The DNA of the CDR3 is TGTGCCAGCAGTTCCTCCCGTCGGACAGGCGGTAATCAGCACCAGCATTTT. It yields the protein CASSSSRRTGGNQHQHF.

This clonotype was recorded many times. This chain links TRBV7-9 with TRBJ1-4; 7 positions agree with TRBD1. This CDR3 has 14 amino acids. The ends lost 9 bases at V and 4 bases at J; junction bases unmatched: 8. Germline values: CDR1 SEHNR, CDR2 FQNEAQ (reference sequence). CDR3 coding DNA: TGTGCCAGTTTACCGGGACAGCTTAATGAAAAACTGTTTTTT. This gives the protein CASLPGQLNEKLFF.

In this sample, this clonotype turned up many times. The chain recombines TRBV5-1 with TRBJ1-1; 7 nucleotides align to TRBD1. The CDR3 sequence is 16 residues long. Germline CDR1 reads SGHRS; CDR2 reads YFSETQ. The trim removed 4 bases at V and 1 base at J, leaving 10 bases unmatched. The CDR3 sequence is CASSKPGQSRNTEAFF. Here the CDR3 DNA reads TGCGCCAGCAGCAAACCGGGACAGTCACGGAACACTGAAGCTTTCTTT.

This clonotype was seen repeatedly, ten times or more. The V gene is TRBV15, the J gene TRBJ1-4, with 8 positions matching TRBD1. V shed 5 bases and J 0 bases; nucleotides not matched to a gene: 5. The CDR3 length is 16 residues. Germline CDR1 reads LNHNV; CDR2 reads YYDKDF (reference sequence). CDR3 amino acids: CATSGPGQATNEKLFF. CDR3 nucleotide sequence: TGTGCCACCAGCGGCCCGGGACAGGCAACTAATGAAAAACTGTTTTTT.

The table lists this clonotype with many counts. CDR3 DNA: TGCAGTGCTGGGGGACTAGCGGGACGAATGGGGACCCAGTACTTC. The encoded protein is CSAGGLAGRMGTQYF. The rearrangement links TRBV20-1 to TRBJ2-5; 13 bases agree with TRBD2. The germline V gene encodes CDR1 DFQATT and CDR2 SNEGSKA (reference sequence). Trimming at V came to 5 bases and at J to 7 bases, leaving 10 bases not matched to a gene. The CDR3 has 15 amino acids.

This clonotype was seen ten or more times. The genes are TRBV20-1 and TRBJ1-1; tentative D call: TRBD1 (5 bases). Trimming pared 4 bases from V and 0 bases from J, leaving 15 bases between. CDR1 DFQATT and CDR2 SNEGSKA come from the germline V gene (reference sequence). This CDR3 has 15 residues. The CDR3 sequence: CSATKGSDMNTEAFF. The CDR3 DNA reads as TGCAGTGCTACCAAGGGTTCGGACATGAACACTGAAGCTTTCTTT.

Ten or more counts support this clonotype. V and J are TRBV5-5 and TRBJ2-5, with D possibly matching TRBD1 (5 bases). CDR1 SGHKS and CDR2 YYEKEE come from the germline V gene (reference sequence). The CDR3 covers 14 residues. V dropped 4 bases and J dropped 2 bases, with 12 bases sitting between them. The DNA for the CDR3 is TGTGCCAGCAGCCCGGTCGGACAACAAGAGACCCAGTACTTC. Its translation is CASSPVGQQETQYF.

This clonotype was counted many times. CDR3 loop: CASSGIETQYF. The CDR3, as DNA: TGTGCCAGCAGTGGTATAGAGACCCAGTACTTC. The rearrangement uses TRBV12-3 or TRBV12-4 and TRBJ2-5; D gene ambiguous. Trimming took off 5 bases at V and 4 bases at J, with 5 bases between the two ends. This CDR3 region has 11 residues.

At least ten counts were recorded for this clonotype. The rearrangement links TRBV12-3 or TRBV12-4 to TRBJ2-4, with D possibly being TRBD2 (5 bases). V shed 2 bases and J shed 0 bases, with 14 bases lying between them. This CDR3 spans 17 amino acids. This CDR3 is CASSLLPGLQAKNIQYF. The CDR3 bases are TGTGCCAGCAGTTTACTCCCAGGACTCCAAGCCAAAAACATTCAGTACTTC.

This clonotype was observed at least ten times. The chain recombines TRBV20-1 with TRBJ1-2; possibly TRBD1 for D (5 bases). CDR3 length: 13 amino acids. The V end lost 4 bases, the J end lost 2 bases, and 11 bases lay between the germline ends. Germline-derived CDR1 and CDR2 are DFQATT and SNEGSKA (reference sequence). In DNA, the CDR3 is TGCAGTGCTACCTTCGAGGGGAACTATGGCTACACCTTC. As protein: CSATFEGNYGYTF.

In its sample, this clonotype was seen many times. The CDR3 spells CASSLDSNTWKAFF. The CDR3 DNA is TGTGCCAGCAGCTTGGACAGCAATACTTGGAAAGCTTTCTTT. The V and J genes are TRBV7-6 and TRBJ1-1; maybe TRBD1 (6 bases). Germline V gene data show CDR1 as SGHVS and CDR2 as FNYEAQ. The CDR3 extends over 14 amino acids. Trimming pared 3 bases from V and 9 bases from J, leaving 17 bases between. The full variable domain, completed using reference TRBV7-6 and TRBJ1-1, is GAGVSQSPRYKVTKRGQDVALRCDPISGHVSLYWYRQALGQGPEFLTYFNYEAQQDKSGLPNDRFSAERPEGSISTLTIQRTEQRDSAMYRCASSLDSNTWKAFFGQGTRLTVV.

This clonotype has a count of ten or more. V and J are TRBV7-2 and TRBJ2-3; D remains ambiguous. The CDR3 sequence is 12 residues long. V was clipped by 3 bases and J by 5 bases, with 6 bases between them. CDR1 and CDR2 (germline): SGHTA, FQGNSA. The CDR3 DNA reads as TGTGCCAGCAGCTTGCGCGTAGATACGCAGTATTTT. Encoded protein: CASSLRVDTQYF.

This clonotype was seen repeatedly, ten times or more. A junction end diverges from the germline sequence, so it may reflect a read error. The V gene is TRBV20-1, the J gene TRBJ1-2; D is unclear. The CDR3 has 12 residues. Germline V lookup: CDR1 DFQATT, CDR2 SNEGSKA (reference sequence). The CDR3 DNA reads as TGCAGTGCTAGAGTCCTTTCTGCGGCCAACGCCTTC. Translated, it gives CSARVLSAANAF.

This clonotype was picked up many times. For the CDR3, the DNA is TGTGCCAGCAGCGGGATAGCGGGAGCGGGGGAGCTGTTTTTT. It encodes CASSGIAGAGELFF. The chain carries TRBV9 and TRBJ2-2, with TRBD2 matching over 9 bases. V gave up 3 bases and J gave up 8 bases; unmatched junction bases: 5. CDR3 length: 14 amino acids. Germline V gene lookup returns CDR1 SGDLS and CDR2 YYNGEE.

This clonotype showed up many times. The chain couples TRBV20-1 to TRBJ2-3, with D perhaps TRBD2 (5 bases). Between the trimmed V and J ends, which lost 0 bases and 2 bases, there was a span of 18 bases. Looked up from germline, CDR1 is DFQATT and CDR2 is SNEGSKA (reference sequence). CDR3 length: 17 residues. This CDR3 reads CSARDYGDSLLTDTQYF. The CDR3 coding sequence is TGCAGTGCTAGAGATTACGGGGATTCCCTTCTCACAGATACGCAGTATTTT.

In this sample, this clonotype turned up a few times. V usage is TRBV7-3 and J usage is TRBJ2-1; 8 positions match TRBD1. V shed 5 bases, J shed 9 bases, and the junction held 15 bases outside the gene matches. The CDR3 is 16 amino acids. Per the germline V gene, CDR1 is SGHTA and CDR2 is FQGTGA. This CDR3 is CASSPDSGTGFSEQFF. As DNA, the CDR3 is TGTGCCAGCAGCCCCGACTCCGGGACAGGATTCAGTGAGCAGTTCTTC.

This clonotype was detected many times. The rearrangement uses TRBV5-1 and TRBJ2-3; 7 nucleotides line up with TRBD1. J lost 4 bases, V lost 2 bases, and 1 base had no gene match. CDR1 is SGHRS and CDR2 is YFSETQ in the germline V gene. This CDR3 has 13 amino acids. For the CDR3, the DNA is TGCGCCAGCAGCTTCGACAGGGCAGATACGCAGTATTTT. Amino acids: CASSFDRADTQYF.